This T cell receptor beta chain is from a study of blood T cell repertoires in COVID-19. Whole-study context: Acute and convalescent COVID-19 specimens originated in the United States, Italy and Spain. T cells, B-cell-depleted T cells, or PBMCs provided the cDNA or gDNA that served as material.

Authors' analysis steps: Cell counts per sample came from amplifying reference gene primers. Only in-frame clones appear in the TCRdb table, and some are missing; sequencing was by immunoSEQ multiplex PCR. The DNA gave D and trimming, while V, J and clone size come from that table. The data contain about 81,000 clones, approximately 86% of them singletons. The CDR3 has 18 residues. The V gene lost 5 bases and the J gene lost 0 bases, with 23 bases spanning the gap. The chain links TRBV5-3 to TRBJ1-1; D gene uncertain. TRBV5-3 is known as an ORF, though its function is uncertain. The sequenced sample consisted of peripheral blood. The clonotype originates from a man between 65 and 79 years old with acute or convalescent COVID-19. CDR3 sequence: CARSYNRDRLRLNTEAFF. In DNA, the CDR3 is TGTGCCAGAAGTTATAACCGGGATCGCTTGCGATTGAACACTGAAGCTTTCTTT.